The 3 T cell receptor beta chains below come from one sample, sequenced in a study of T cell changes during pregnancy in multiple sclerosis. Data came from immunoSEQ multiplex PCR; TCRdb stores just in-frame clones and leaves some out. The repertoire includes about 8,500 clones, about 85% of them detected once, and roughly 10% sits in the top ten. The sequencing used CD8+ T cells from peripheral blood mononuclear cells, collected in the first trimester of pregnancy. The origin of the receptors is a female donor in good health, enrolled as a control in a pregnancy study.

The V call is TRBV5-5, the J call TRBJ1-5; 7 nucleotides match TRBD1. The CDR3 spans 18 residues. J lost 7 bases, V lost 0 bases, and 16 bases had no gene match. The V gene's germline CDR1 is SGHKS and CDR2 YYEKEE (reference sequence). This chain's CDR3 is CASSLEGFYRGVGQPQHF. CDR3 DNA sequence: TGTGCCAGCAGCTTGGAGGGGTTTTACAGGGGAGTGGGACAGCCCCAGCATTTT.

The chain combines TRBV6-5 with TRBJ2-1, with D possibly being TRBD1 (6 bases). The CDR3 consists of 14 residues. V was shortened by 7 bases and J by 2 bases, with 12 bases between the two germline ends. Germline assignment: CDR1 MNHEY and CDR2 SVGAGI. CDR3 DNA: TGTGCCAGCACCAACCGGGACACCTACAATGAGCAGTTCTTC. The encoded protein is CASTNRDTYNEQFF.

The rearrangement joins TRBV27 to TRBJ2-7; D remains ambiguous. V was cut by 6 bases and J by 4 bases, with 13 bases left in between. Germline assignment: CDR1 MNHEY and CDR2 SMNVEV (reference sequence). This CDR3 has 13 amino acids. The DNA for the CDR3 is TGTGCCAGCAGGAACCCCTACAGTTACGAGCAGTACTTC. It yields the protein CASRNPYSYEQYF.